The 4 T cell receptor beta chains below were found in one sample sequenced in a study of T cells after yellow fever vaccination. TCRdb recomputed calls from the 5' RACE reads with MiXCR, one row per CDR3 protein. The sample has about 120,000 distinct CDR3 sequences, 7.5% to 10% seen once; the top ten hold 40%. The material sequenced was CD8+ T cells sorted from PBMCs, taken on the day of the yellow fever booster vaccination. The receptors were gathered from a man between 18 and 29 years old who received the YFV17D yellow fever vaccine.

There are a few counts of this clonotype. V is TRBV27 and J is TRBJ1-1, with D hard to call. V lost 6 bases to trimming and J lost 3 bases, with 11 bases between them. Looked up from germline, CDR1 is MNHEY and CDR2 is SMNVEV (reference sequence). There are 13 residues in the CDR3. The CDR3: CASSLGVDTEAFF. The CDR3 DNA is TGTGCCAGCAGCCTTGGGGTGGACACTGAAGCTTTCTTT.

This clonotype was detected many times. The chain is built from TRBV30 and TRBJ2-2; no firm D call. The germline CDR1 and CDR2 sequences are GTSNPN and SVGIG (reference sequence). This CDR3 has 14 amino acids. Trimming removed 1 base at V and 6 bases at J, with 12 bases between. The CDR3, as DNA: TGTGCCTGGAGTGCGGCTCCGGAGTCCGGGGAGCTGTTTTTT. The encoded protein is CAWSAAPESGELFF.

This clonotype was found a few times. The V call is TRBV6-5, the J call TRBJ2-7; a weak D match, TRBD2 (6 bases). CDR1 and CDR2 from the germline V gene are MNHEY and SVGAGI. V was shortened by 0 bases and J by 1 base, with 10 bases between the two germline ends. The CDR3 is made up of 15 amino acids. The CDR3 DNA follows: TGTGCCAGCAGTTACTCCCGGGACTCTTCCTACGAGCAGTACGTC. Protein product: CASSYSRDSSYEQYV.

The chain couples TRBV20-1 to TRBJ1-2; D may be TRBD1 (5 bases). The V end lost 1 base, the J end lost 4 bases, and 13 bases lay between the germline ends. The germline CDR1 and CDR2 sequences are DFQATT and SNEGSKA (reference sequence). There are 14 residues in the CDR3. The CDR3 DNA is TGCAGTGCTAGAGGTGGGGGACCTATCTATGGCTACACCTTC. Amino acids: CSARGGGPIYGYTF.